Detailed here is one TCR beta chain. This entry is derived from a study of shared clonotypes between healthy human individuals. Naive CD8 isolation took CD45RO-negative cells positively selected for CCR7 and excluded terminally differentiated effector memory CD45RA+ cells. Profiling relied on immunoSEQ multiplex PCR, and the TCRdb table lists in-frame clones only, not all of them. The sample includes under 2,000,000 clones, approximately 94% of them seen just once. This sequence originates from a man aged 18 to 29 in good health. Sequencing was done on a sample of naive CD8+ T cells sorted from blood.

The CDR3 sequence is CASSVGPVMREQYF. The CDR3 nucleotides are TGTGCCAGCAGCGTAGGTCCAGTTATGAGGGAGCAGTACTTC. The chain employs TRBV9 and TRBJ2-7; no reliable D call. Germline loops: CDR1 SGDLS, CDR2 YYNGEE. Trimming removed 0 bases at V and 7 bases at J, with 14 bases between. The CDR3 totals 14 residues.